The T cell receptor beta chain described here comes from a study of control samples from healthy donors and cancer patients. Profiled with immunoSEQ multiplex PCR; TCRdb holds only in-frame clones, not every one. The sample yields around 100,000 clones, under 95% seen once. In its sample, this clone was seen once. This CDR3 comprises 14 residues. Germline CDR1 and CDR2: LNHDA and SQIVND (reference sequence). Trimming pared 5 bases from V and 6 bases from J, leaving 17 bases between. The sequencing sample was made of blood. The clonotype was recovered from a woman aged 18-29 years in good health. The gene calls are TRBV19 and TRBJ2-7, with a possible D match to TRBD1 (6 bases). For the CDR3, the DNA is TGTGCCAGTAGTTTAAGGGGGTTGCAGGGCGAGCAGTACTTC. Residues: CASSLRGLQGEQYF.